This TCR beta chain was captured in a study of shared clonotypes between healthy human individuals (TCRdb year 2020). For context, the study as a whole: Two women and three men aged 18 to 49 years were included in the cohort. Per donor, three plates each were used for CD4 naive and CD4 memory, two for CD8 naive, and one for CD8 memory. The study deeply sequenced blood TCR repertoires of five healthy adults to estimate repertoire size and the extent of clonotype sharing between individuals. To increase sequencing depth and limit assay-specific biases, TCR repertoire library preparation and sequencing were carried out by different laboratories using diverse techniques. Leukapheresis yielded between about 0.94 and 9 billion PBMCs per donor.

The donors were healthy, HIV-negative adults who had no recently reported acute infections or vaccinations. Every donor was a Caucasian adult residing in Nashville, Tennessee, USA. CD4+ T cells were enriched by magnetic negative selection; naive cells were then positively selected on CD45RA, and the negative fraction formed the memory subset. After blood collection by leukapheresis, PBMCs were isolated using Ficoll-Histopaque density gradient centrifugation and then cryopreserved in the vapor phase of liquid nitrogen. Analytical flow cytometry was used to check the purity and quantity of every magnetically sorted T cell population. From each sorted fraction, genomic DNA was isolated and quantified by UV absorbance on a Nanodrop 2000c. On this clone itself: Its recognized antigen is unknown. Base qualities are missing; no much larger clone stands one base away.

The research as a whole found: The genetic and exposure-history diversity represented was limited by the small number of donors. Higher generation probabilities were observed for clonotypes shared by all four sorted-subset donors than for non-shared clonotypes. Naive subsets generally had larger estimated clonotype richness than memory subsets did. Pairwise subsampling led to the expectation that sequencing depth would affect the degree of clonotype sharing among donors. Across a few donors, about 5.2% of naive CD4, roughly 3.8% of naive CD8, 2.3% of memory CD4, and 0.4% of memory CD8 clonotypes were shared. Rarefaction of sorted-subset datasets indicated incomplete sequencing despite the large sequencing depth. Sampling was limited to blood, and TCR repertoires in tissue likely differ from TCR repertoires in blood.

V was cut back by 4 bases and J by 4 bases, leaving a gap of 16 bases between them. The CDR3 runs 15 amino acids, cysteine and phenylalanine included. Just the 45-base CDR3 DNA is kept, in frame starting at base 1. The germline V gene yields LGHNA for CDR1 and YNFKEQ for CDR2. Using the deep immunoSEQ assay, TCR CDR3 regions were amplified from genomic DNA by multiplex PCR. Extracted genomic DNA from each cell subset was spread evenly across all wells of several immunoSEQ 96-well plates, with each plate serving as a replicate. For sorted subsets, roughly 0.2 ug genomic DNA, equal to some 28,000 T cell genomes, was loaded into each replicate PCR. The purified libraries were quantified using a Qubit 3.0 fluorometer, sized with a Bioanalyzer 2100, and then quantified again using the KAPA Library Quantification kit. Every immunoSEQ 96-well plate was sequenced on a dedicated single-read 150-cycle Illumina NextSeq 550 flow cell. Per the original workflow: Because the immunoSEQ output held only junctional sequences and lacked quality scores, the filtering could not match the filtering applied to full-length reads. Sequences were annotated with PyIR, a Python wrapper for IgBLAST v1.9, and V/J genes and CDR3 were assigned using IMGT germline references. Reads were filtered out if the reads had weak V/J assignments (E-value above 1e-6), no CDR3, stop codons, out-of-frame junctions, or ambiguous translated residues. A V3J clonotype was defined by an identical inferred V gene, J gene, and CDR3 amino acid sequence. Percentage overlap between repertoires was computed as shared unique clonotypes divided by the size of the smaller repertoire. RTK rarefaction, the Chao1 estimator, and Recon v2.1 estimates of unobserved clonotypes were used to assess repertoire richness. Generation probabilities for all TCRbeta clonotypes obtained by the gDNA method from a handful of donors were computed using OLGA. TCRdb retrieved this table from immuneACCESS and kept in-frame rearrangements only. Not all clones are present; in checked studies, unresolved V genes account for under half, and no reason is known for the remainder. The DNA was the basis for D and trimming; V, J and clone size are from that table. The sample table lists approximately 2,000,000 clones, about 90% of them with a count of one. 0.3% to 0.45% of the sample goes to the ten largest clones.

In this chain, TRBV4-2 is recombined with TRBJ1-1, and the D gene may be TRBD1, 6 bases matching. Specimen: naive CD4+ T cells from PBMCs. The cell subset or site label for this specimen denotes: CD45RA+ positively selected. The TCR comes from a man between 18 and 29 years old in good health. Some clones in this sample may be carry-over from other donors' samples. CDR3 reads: CASSRKLQGGTEAFF. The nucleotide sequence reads TGTGCCAGCAGCCGAAAATTACAGGGAGGCACTGAAGCTTTCTTT.